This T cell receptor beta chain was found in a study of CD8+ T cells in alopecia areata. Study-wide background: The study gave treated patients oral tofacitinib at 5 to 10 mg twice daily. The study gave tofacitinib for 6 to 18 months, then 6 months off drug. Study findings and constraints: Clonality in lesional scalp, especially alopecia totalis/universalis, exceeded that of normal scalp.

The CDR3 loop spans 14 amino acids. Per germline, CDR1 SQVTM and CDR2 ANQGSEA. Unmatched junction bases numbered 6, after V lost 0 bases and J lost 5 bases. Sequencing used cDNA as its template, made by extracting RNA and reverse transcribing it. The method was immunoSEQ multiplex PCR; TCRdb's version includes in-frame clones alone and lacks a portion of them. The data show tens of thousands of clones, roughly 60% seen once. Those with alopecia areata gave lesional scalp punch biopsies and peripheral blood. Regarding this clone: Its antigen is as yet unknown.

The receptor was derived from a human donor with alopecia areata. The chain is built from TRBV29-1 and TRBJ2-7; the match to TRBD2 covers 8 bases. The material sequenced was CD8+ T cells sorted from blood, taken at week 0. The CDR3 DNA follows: TGCAGCGTTGAAGACATCCGGGAGGGCAACGAGCAGTACTTC. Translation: CSVEDIREGNEQYF.